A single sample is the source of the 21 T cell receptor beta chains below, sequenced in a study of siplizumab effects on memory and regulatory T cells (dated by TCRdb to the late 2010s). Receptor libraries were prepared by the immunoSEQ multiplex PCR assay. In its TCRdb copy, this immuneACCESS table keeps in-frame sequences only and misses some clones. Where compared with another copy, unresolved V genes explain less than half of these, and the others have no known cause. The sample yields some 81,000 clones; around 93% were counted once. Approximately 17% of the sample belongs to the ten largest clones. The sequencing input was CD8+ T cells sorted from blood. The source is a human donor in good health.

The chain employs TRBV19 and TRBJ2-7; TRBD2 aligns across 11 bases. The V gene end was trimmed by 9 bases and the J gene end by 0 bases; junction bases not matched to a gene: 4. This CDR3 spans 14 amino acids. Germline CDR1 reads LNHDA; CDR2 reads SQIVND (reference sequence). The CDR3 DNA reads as TGTGCCAGCCGGACTAGCGGGCGCTCCTACGAGCAGTACTTC. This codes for CASRTSGRSYEQYF.

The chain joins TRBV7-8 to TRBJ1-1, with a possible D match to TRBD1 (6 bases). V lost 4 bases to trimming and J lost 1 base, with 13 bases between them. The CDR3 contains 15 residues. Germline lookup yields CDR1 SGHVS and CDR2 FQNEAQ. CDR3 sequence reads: CASSSPGTWNTEAFF. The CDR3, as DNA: TGTGCCAGCAGCTCTCCCGGGACATGGAACACTGAAGCTTTCTTT.

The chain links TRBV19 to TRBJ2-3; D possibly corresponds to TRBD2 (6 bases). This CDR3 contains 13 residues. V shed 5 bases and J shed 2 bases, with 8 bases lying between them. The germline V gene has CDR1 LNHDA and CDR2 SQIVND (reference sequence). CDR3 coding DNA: TGTGCCAGTAGTCGACTAGTCACAGATACGCAGTATTTT. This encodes CASSRLVTDTQYF.

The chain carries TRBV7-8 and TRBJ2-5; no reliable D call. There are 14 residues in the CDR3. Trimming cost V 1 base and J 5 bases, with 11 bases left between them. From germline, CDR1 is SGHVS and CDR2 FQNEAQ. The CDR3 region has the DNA TGTGCCAGCAGCTTAGAACTATCCTGGGAGACCCAGTACTTC. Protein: CASSLELSWETQYF.

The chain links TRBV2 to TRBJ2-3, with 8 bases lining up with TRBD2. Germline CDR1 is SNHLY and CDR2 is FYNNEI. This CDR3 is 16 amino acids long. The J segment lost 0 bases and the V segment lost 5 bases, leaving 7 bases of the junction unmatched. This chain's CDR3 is CASSTGLAASTDTQYF. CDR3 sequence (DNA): TGTGCCAGCAGTACCGGACTAGCTGCCAGCACAGATACGCAGTATTTT.

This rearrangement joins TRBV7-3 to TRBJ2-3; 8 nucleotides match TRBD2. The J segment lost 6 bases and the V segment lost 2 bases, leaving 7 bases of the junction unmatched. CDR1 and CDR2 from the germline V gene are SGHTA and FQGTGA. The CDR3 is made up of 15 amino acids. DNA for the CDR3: TGTGCCAGCAGCTTAGGGGGTAGCGGGGTGGATACGCAGTATTTT. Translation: CASSLGGSGVDTQYF.

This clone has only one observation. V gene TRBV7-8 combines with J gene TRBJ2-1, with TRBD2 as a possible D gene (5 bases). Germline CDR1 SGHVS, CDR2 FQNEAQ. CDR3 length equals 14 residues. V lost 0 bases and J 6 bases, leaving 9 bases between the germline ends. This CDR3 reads CASSLAGVSNEQFF. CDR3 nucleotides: TGTGCCAGCAGCTTAGCGGGAGTTTCCAATGAGCAGTTCTTC.

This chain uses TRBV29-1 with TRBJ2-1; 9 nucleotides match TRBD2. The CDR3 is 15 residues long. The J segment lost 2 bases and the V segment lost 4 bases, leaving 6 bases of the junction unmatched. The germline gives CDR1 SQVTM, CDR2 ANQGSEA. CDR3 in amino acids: CSVVGAGGTYNEQFF. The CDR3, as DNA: TGCAGCGTTGTTGGAGCGGGAGGCACCTACAATGAGCAGTTCTTC.

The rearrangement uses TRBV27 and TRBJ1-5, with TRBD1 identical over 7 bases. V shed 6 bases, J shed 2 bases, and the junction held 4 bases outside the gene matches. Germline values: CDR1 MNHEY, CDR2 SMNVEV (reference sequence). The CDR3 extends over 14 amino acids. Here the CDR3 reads CASRGGQGNQPQHF. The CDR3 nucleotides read TGTGCCAGCAGGGGAGGACAGGGCAATCAGCCCCAGCATTTT.

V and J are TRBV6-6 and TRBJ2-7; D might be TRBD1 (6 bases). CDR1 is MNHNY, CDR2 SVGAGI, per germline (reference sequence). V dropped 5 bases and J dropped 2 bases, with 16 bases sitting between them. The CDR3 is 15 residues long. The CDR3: CASSTTGPNPYEQYF. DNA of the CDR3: TGTGCCAGCAGTACAACAGGGCCCAACCCCTACGAGCAGTACTTC.

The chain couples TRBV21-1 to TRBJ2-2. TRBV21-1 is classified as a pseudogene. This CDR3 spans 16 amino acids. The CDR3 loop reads CASSKAKETNTGELFF. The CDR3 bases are TGTGCCAGCAGCAAAGCGAAGGAAACGAACACCGGGGAGCTGTTTTTT.

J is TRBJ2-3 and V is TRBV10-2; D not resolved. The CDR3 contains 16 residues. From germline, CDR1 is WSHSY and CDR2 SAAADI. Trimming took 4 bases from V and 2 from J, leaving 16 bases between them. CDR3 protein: CASSVGSLVSTDTQYF. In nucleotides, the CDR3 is TGCGCCAGCAGTGTGGGAAGTTTGGTTTCCACAGATACGCAGTATTTT.

The CDR3 region has the DNA TGTGCCAGCAGCCCCCCTCGACAGGGCGGCGGGACCCAGTACTTC. Its translation is CASSPPRQGGGTQYF. The V call is TRBV7-9, the J call TRBJ2-5; 7 bases align to TRBD1. The CDR3 runs 15 residues. CDR1 and CDR2 from the germline V gene are SEHNR and FQNEAQ (reference sequence). The ends lost 5 bases at V and 7 bases at J; junction bases unmatched: 13. The full variable domain, its missing parts supplied by reference TRBV7-9 and TRBJ2-5, is DTGVSQNPRHKITKRGQNVTFRCDPISEHNRLYWYRQTLGQGPEFLTYFQNEAQLEKSRLLSDRFSAERPKGSFSTLEIQRTEQGDSAMYLCASSPPRQGGGTQYFGPGTRLLVL.

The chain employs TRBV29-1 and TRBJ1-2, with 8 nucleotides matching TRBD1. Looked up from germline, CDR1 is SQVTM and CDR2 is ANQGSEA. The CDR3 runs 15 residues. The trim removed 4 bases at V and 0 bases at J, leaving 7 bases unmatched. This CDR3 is CSVVTQGAANYGYTF. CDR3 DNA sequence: TGCAGCGTTGTTACGCAGGGGGCCGCTAACTATGGCTACACCTTC.

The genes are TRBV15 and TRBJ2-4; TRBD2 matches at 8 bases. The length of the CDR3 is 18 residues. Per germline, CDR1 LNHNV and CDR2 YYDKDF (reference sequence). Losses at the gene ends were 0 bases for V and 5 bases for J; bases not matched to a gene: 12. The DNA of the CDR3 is TGTGCCACCAGCAGAGAAGCGCCTCCGGGACTAGGACAAAACATTCAGTACTTC. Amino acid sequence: CATSREAPPGLGQNIQYF.

CDR3: CASSPLGDSQETQYF. The CDR3 region has the DNA TGCGCCAGCAGCCCCTTGGGCGACAGCCAAGAGACCCAGTACTTC. The chain couples TRBV4-1 to TRBJ2-5, with D possibly being TRBD1 (5 bases). The CDR3 extends over 15 amino acids. The V end was cut by 4 bases, the J end by 1 base, with 13 bases between. CDR1 and CDR2 from the germline V gene are MGHRA and YSYEKL.

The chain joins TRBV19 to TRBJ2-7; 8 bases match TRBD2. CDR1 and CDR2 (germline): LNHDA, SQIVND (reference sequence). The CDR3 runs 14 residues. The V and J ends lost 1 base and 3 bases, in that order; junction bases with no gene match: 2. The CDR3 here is CASSIGSGDYEQYF. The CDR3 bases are TGTGCCAGTAGTATAGGTAGCGGGGACTACGAGCAGTACTTC.

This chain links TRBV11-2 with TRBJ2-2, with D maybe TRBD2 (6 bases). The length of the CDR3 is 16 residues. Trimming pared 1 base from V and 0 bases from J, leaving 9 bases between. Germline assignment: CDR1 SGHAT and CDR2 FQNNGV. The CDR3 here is CASSLARGSNTGELFF. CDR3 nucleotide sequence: TGTGCCAGCAGCTTAGCGCGGGGCTCGAACACCGGGGAGCTGTTTTTT.

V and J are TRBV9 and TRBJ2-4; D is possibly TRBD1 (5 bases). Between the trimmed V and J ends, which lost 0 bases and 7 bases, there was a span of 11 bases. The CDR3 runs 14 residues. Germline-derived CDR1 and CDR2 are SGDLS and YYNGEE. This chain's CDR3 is CASSVGGSSNIQYF. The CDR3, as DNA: TGTGCCAGCAGCGTAGGGGGCAGCTCGAACATTCAGTACTTC.

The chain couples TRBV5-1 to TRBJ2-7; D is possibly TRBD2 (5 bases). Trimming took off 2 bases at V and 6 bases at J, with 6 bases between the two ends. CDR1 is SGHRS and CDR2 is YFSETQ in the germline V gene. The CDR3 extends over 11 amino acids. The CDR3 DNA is TGCGCCAGCAGCTTAGGAGGCGAGCAGTACTTC. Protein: CASSLGGEQYF.

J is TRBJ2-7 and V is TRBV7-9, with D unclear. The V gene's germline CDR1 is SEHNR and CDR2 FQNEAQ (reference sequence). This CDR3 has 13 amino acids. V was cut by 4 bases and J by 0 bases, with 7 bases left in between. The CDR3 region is CASSSTLSYEQYF. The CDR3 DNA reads TGTGCCAGCAGCTCGACTCTCTCCTACGAGCAGTACTTC. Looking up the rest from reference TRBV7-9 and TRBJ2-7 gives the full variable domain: DTGVSQNPRHKITKRGQNVTFRCDPISEHNRLYWYRQTLGQGPEFLTYFQNEAQLEKSRLLSDRFSAERPKGSFSTLEIQRTEQGDSAMYLCASSSTLSYEQYFGPGTRLTVT.